Listed below are T cell receptor beta chains from one sample, sequenced in a study of CD8 T cells in ankylosing spondylitis. TCRdb reprocessed the 5' RACE reads via MiXCR and lists one record per CDR3 protein. The sample carries roughly 440,000 distinct CDR3 sequences, 17% recorded once. The sequenced sample was blood, either unsorted or a sorted T cell fraction (not recorded which). Receptors were obtained from a male donor with ankylosing spondylitis. Each CDR3 is given with its conserved first and last residue. Each record gives: clone size, J gene, D gene, V gene, CDR3 protein, CDR3 DNA. A D gene is named only where the DNA matches it firmly. Not all rows give a size; the values are once, few, many and, for expanded clones, a class.

>few|TRBJ2-4|NA|TRBV12-3/TRBV12-4
CASTPSAGGVMAKNIQYF
TGTGCCAGCACCCCCTCTGCTGGAGGGGTGATGGCCAAAAACATTCAGTACTTC
>NA|TRBJ2-3|NA|TRBV5-1
CASSLLGGTQYF
TGCGCCAGCAGCTTGCTCGGTGGTACGCAGTATTTT
>NA|TRBJ2-1|NA|TRBV5-8
CASSLTAFHEQFF
TGTGCCAGCAGCTTGACGGCATTCCATGAGCAGTTCTTC
>few|TRBJ1-1|NA|TRBV7-9
CASSPRGTTGDTEAFF
TGTGCCAGCAGCCCCCGGGGGACAACTGGGGACACTGAAGCTTTCTTT
>NA|TRBJ2-7|NA|TRBV24-1
CATSDLYRTYF
TGTGCCACCAGTGATTTGTACAGGACGTACTTC
>NA|TRBJ2-6|TRBD2|TRBV6-2/TRBV6-3
CASSPGLAGGPHISGANVLTF
TGTGCCAGCAGCCCCGGACTAGCGGGAGGCCCTCATATCTCTGGGGCCAACGTCCTGACTTTC
>few|TRBJ1-4|NA|TRBV20-1
CSASRDTLMRGEKLFF
TGCAGTGCTAGCCGGGACACACTCATGCGGGGTGAAAAACTGTTTTTT
>NA|TRBJ2-7|NA|TRBV6-1
CASGDAAGRYEQYF
TGTGCCAGCGGGGACGCGGCAGGAAGATACGAGCAGTACTTC
>once|TRBJ1-5|NA|TRBV7-8
CASSLGGQHQPQHF
TGTGCCAGCAGCTTAGGCGGACAGCATCAGCCCCAGCATTTT
>few|TRBJ2-2|NA|TRBV29-1
CSVGGRTLGELFF
TGCAGCGTTGGGGGACGGACCCTCGGGGAGCTGTTTTTT
>few|TRBJ1-5|NA|TRBV20-1
CSATNRTVKYSNQPQHF
TGCAGTGCTACCAATAGGACAGTCAAATATAGCAATCAGCCCCAGCATTTT
>many|TRBJ2-3|NA|TRBV29-1
CSVATTVTSTDTQYF
TGCAGCGTCGCGACGACAGTAACTAGCACAGATACGCAGTATTTT
>NA|TRBJ2-1|TRBD2|TRBV18
CASSPGEGTLDEQFF
TGTGCCAGCTCACCGGGGGAGGGCACGTTAGATGAGCAGTTCTTC
>NA|TRBJ2-1|NA|TRBV11-2
CASSLRAERNNEQFF
TGTGCCAGCAGCTTACGAGCGGAGCGGAACAATGAGCAGTTCTTC
>NA|TRBJ2-5|TRBD2|TRBV20-1
CSARDMGASGRLGETQYF
TGCAGTGCTAGAGATATGGGGGCTAGCGGGAGGTTGGGAGAGACCCAGTACTTC
>few|TRBJ2-3|NA|TRBV3-1
CASSQPAEEDADTQYF
TGTGCCAGCAGCCAGCCAGCGGAGGAGGACGCAGATACGCAGTATTTT
>many|TRBJ2-1|NA|TRBV29-1
CSVAAQASSYNEQFF
TGCAGCGTTGCCGCCCAAGCGAGCTCCTACAATGAGCAGTTCTTC
>NA|TRBJ1-1|NA|TRBV2
CASSIEGREAFF
TGTGCCAGCAGTATTGAGGGCCGTGAGGCTTTCTTT
>NA|TRBJ2-3|TRBD1|TRBV29-1
CSVRQGAGDTQYF
TGCAGCGTTCGACAGGGGGCGGGAGATACGCAGTATTTT
>NA|TRBJ1-5|NA|TRBV12-3/TRBV12-4
CASSPSDQPQHF
TGTGCCAGCAGTCCATCGGATCAGCCCCAGCATTTT
>NA|TRBJ2-7|TRBD1|TRBV6-1
CASSRSSGTGGHEQYF
TGTGCCAGCAGCAGATCATCCGGGACAGGGGGCCACGAGCAGTACTTC
>few|TRBJ1-2|NA|TRBV4-3
CASSQRGFNYGYTF
TGCGCCAGCAGCCAAAGGGGGTTCAACTATGGCTACACCTTC
>many|TRBJ1-1|NA|TRBV5-1
CASSLDTRNTEAFF
TGCGCCAGCAGCTTGGACACCCGGAACACTGAAGCTTTCTTT
>NA|TRBJ2-7|TRBD2|TRBV27
CASSLYPTSGGRKRAYEQYF
TGTGCCAGCAGTTTATACCCCACTAGCGGGGGAAGAAAGAGGGCCTACGAGCAGTACTTC
>NA|TRBJ2-7|NA|TRBV10-3
CAASGLADEQYF
TGTGCCGCCTCGGGGCTGGCGGACGAGCAGTACTTC
>NA|TRBJ2-3|NA|TRBV18
CASSPTAALAQYF
TGTGCCAGCTCACCAACCGCCGCATTAGCGCAGTATTTT
>few|TRBJ1-1|NA|TRBV9
CASSVATTTTEAFF
TGTGCCAGCAGCGTAGCGACGACAACCACTGAAGCTTTCTTT
>NA|TRBJ1-2|TRBD1|TRBV12-3/TRBV12-4
CASSRGDRRANYGYTF
TGTGCCAGCAGTAGGGGGGACAGGAGAGCTAACTATGGCTACACCTTC
>few|TRBJ1-2|TRBD1|TRBV6-1
CASTTTGTNYGYTF
TGTGCCAGCACCACGACAGGGACTAACTATGGCTACACCTTC
>NA|TRBJ2-2|NA|TRBV11-2
CASSKEGVAGELFF
TGTGCCAGCAGTAAAGAGGGGGTGGCCGGGGAGCTGTTTTTT
>few|TRBJ2-1|NA|TRBV20-1
CSARDRGRFGQFF
TGCAGTGCTAGGGACCGTGGGAGGTTTGGGCAGTTCTTC
>NA|TRBJ1-2|TRBD1|TRBV7-9
CASSLGQTGEVYTF
TGTGCCAGCAGCTTAGGGCAGACAGGGGAGGTCTACACCTTC
>few|TRBJ2-7|NA|TRBV7-9
CASSLFLGNEQYF
TGTGCCAGCAGCTTATTTTTGGGGAACGAGCAGTACTTC
>few|TRBJ2-7|NA|TRBV28
CATTQTYEQYF
TGTGCCACCACTCAAACCTACGAGCAGTACTTC
>NA|TRBJ2-1|TRBD1|TRBV27
CASSPMDRGENNEQFF
TGTGCCAGCAGTCCGATGGACAGGGGAGAAAACAATGAGCAGTTCTTC
>NA|TRBJ2-7|NA|TRBV12-3/TRBV12-4
CASNQQGGPSYEQYF
TGTGCCAGCAACCAACAAGGGGGGCCTTCCTACGAGCAGTACTTC
>few|TRBJ1-3|NA|TRBV4-3
CASSQGWGGSSGNTIYF
TGCGCCAGCAGCCAGGGCTGGGGGGGTTCCTCTGGAAACACCATATATTTT
>many|TRBJ2-7|NA|TRBV5-1
CASSLAAGFDYEQYF
TGCGCCAGCAGCTTGGCCGCAGGTTTTGACTACGAGCAGTACTTC
>NA|TRBJ1-1|NA|TRBV29-1
CSVQQGGNTEAFF
TGCAGCGTCCAACAGGGAGGAAACACTGAAGCTTTCTTT
>few|TRBJ2-2|TRBD2|TRBV12-3/TRBV12-4
CASSLSGSVTGELFF
TGTGCCAGCAGTTTAAGCGGGAGTGTCACCGGGGAGCTGTTTTTT
>NA|TRBJ2-2|NA|TRBV6-1
CASSPLSGVSYTGELFF
TGTGCCAGCAGTCCCCTCTCCGGGGTGTCGTACACCGGGGAGCTGTTTTTT
>NA|TRBJ1-2|NA|TRBV29-1
CSVDSGQFAGYTF
TGCAGCGTTGATTCCGGACAGTTTGCTGGCTACACCTTC
>few|TRBJ2-3|TRBD2|TRBV6-5
CASSYGKGLAGVTDTQYF
TGTGCCAGCAGTTACGGGAAAGGACTAGCGGGAGTCACAGATACGCAGTATTTT
>NA|TRBJ1-3|NA|TRBV7-6
CASSRTGYSGNTIYF
TGTGCCAGCAGTCGCACAGGCTACTCTGGAAACACCATATATTTT
>NA|TRBJ1-6|NA|TRBV4-1
CASSPYAIRERSANSPLHF
TGCGCCAGCAGCCCGTATGCGATCCGGGAGCGATCGGCTAATTCACCCCTCCACTTT
>once|TRBJ2-3|NA|TRBV3-1
CASSQDTRKDTQYF
TGTGCCAGCAGCCAAGATACCCGCAAAGATACGCAGTATTTT
>NA|TRBJ2-5|NA|TRBV30
CAWTPTSGQTQYF
TGTGCCTGGACCCCGACCAGCGGCCAGACCCAGTACTTC
>many|TRBJ1-5|NA|TRBV12-3/TRBV12-4
CASSLALGSNQPQHF
TGTGCCAGCAGTTTGGCCCTCGGGAGCAATCAGCCCCAGCATTTT
>few|TRBJ1-3|NA|TRBV3-1
CASSQRNTIYF
TGTGCCAGCAGCCAGCGGAACACCATATATTTT
>few|TRBJ1-1|TRBD1|TRBV20-1
CSSKAAGTANTEAFF
TGCAGTTCAAAAGCCGCCGGGACAGCGAACACTGAAGCTTTCTTT